Below are 2 T cell receptor beta chains sequenced from a single sample in a study of T cell changes during pregnancy in multiple sclerosis. The repertoire was sequenced with immunoSEQ multiplex PCR; TCRdb's copy has only in-frame clones and lacks some. Found here are approximately 30,000 clones, roughly 90% of them singletons; the top ten hold around 0.59%. Sample: CD4+ T cells from peripheral blood mononuclear cells, taken in the first trimester of pregnancy. The receptors derive from a female donor in good health, enrolled as a control in a pregnancy study.

The chain employs TRBV9 and TRBJ2-1; 8 nucleotides align to TRBD2. Losses at the gene ends were 0 bases for V and 7 bases for J; bases not matched to a gene: 9. The CDR3 consists of 16 residues. Germline CDR1 is SGDLS and CDR2 is YYNGEE. The CDR3 here is CASSVGPSTSGNEQFF. DNA for the CDR3: TGTGCCAGCAGCGTAGGCCCTAGTACTAGCGGTAATGAGCAGTTCTTC.

The chain employs TRBV2 and TRBJ2-1, with D perhaps matching TRBD2 (6 bases). From germline, CDR1 is SNHLY and CDR2 FYNNEI. CDR3 length: 15 residues. Trimming took off 7 bases at V and 0 bases at J, with 13 bases between the two ends. The CDR3 protein is CASNDGGSSYNEQFF. CDR3 nucleotides: TGTGCCAGCAACGACGGGGGAAGCTCCTACAATGAGCAGTTCTTC. Complete variable domain (other parts from reference TRBV2 and TRBJ2-1): EPEVTQTPSHQVTQMGQEVILRCVPISNHLYFYWYRQILGQKVEFLVSFYNNEISEKSEIFDDQFSVERPDGSNFTLKIRSTKLEDSAMYFCASNDGGSSYNEQFFGPGTRLTVL.